These 21 T cell receptor beta chains were all obtained from the same sample, sequenced in a study of blood T cell repertoires in COVID-19. Profiling relied on immunoSEQ multiplex PCR, and the TCRdb table lists in-frame clones only, not all of them. Of about 180,000 clones listed, 81% are singletons. Sequencing input: PBMCs or T cells enriched from blood (not recorded which). The receptors stem from a woman aged 35 to 49 with acute COVID-19.

The V and J genes are TRBV5-4 and TRBJ1-2; D unresolved. The CDR3 is 13 residues long. V was trimmed by 0 bases and J by 4 bases, leaving 7 bases between them. Germline assignment: CDR1 SGHNT and CDR2 YYREEE (reference sequence). CDR3 coding DNA: TGTGCCAGCAGCTTGGCCCAGTCCTATGGCTACACCTTC. Its protein product is CASSLAQSYGYTF.

The chain combines TRBV6-5 with TRBJ1-2; D not resolved. With 5 bases removed from V and 4 bases from J, the gap between germline ends came to 14 bases. This CDR3 region has 14 residues. CDR1 and CDR2 (germline): MNHEY, SVGAGI. Here the CDR3 DNA reads TGTGCCAGCAGTCCTTGGAGGGTAGGCTATGGCTACACCTTC. It codes for CASSPWRVGYGYTF.

The sample holds one count of this clone. The chain combines TRBV3-1 (or the pseudogene TRBV3-2) with TRBJ2-1; 7 bases fit TRBD2. There are 14 residues in the CDR3. With 5 bases clipped from V and 9 bases from J, the junction kept 10 bases outside the gene matches. Germline V gene data show CDR1 as LGHDT and CDR2 as YNNKEL (reference sequence). The CDR3 loop is CASSSSAGEPEQFF. Written as DNA, the CDR3 is TGTGCCAGCAGCTCGTCGGCGGGAGAGCCTGAGCAGTTCTTC.

The chain recombines TRBV7-6 with TRBJ2-2; 8 bases line up with TRBD1. Unmatched junction bases numbered 3, after V lost 3 bases and J lost 6 bases. Germline V gives CDR1 SGHVS, CDR2 FNYEAQ. The CDR3 runs 14 residues. DNA for the CDR3: TGTGCCAGCAGCTTGGGACAGGTCGCCGGGGAGCTGTTTTTT. Its translation is CASSLGQVAGELFF.

The rearrangement links TRBV24-1 to TRBJ1-2, with D perhaps TRBD1 (6 bases). The germline gives CDR1 KGHDR, CDR2 SFDVKD. This CDR3 has 13 residues. V dropped 6 bases and J dropped 4 bases, with 11 bases sitting between them. CDR3 in DNA: TGTGCCACCAGTCCGGACAGTGCCTATGGCTACACCTTC. Its protein is CATSPDSAYGYTF.

The J gene is TRBJ2-3, the V gene TRBV6-5, with TRBD2 matching over 8 bases. CDR1 MNHEY and CDR2 SVGAGI come from the germline V gene. The ends lost 6 bases at V and 5 bases at J; junction bases unmatched: 4. The CDR3 is 13 amino acids. DNA for the CDR3: TGTGCCAGCAGGAGACTAGCGCTAGATACGCAGTATTTT. Protein: CASRRLALDTQYF.

The chain employs TRBV12-3 or TRBV12-4 and TRBJ1-4; no reliable D call. The V gene lost 1 base and the J gene lost 10 bases, with 7 bases spanning the gap. CDR3 length equals 12 residues. Here the CDR3 reads CASSLGEAKLFF. CDR3 in DNA: TGTGCCAGCAGTTTAGGCGAGGCAAAACTGTTTTTT.

The chain uses TRBV5-1 and TRBJ1-1; tentatively, D is TRBD1 (6 bases). Germline V gene lookup returns CDR1 SGHRS and CDR2 YFSETQ. The V end was cut by 1 base, the J end by 1 base, with 11 bases between. The CDR3 runs to 15 residues. As DNA, the CDR3 is TGCGCCAGCAGCTTGTCTATGGGACAGAACACTGAAGCTTTCTTT. Amino acid sequence: CASSLSMGQNTEAFF.

Regarding this clone: One junction end disagrees with the germline gene, perhaps due to a read error. The J gene is TRBJ2-2, the V gene TRBV2, with 13 nucleotides matching TRBD2. Germline loops: CDR1 SNHLY, CDR2 FYNNEI. This CDR3 comprises 19 residues. In DNA form, the CDR3 reads TGTGCCAGCAGTCAAGCCAAGGGACTAGCGGGGACGAACACCGGGGAGCTGTTTTTT. Translation: CASSQAKGLAGTNTGELFF.

Notes on this clone: Germline and junction disagree at one end, which may indicate a read error. The chain couples TRBV27 to TRBJ2-1; D remains unclear. There are 11 residues in the CDR3. From germline, CDR1 is MNHEY and CDR2 SMNVEV (reference sequence). The CDR3 DNA reads TGTGCCAGCAGTTTGGGTCGGGTTAAGATCTTC. Amino acids: CASSLGRVKIF.

The rearrangement joins TRBV11-1 to TRBJ2-7; D uncertain. Germline V lookup: CDR1 SGHAT, CDR2 FQDESV (reference sequence). V shed 4 bases and J shed 3 bases, with 7 bases lying between them. The CDR3 runs 12 residues. The chain's CDR3 is CASSSASYEQYV. The CDR3 DNA follows: TGTGCCAGCAGCTCGGCTAGCTACGAGCAGTACGTC.

With respect to this clone: Other DNA variants within this sample encode the same CDR3. This chain joins TRBV7-8 and TRBJ1-1; 7 nucleotides line up with TRBD1. The germline gives CDR1 SGHVS, CDR2 FQNEAQ. With V trimmed by 5 bases and J by 0 bases, 3 bases remained unmatched. The CDR3 is 14 residues long. The CDR3 sequence is CASSLGQLNTEAFF. The CDR3 DNA sequence: TGTGCCAGCAGCCTGGGACAGCTGAACACTGAAGCTTTCTTT.

V usage is TRBV5-4 and J usage is TRBJ2-1; maybe TRBD2 (6 bases). V was cut by 2 bases and J by 5 bases, with 11 bases left in between. Germline V gives CDR1 SGHNT, CDR2 YYREEE (reference sequence). The CDR3 loop spans 14 amino acids. The CDR3 DNA follows: TGTGCCAGCAGCTTAGCGGGTTCGGACAATGAGCAGTTCTTC. As protein: CASSLAGSDNEQFF.

The chain joins TRBV7-9 to TRBJ2-3; TRBD1 agrees at 9 bases. CDR1 is SEHNR, CDR2 FQNEAQ, per germline (reference sequence). V lost 3 bases, J lost 4 bases, and 8 bases stayed unmatched. The CDR3 covers 16 residues. For the CDR3, the DNA is TGTGCCAGCAGCTTCCGGGGACAGGGAGTGGCAGATACGCAGTATTTT. Its translation: CASSFRGQGVADTQYF.

The CDR3 nucleotides read TGTGCCAGCAGTTATAGACTTGTCACTGAAGCTTTCTTT. It encodes CASSYRLVTEAFF. The rearrangement links TRBV12-3 or TRBV12-4 to TRBJ1-1; unclear D gene. Trimming stripped 4 bases from V and 4 bases from J, with 10 bases between. The CDR3 runs to 13 residues.

This clone came up many times. The V and J genes are TRBV10-3 and TRBJ2-1, with 8 bases that match TRBD2. V lost 6 bases, J lost 0 bases, and 7 bases stayed unmatched. Germline lookup yields CDR1 ENHRY and CDR2 SYGVKD. The CDR3 sequence is 16 residues long. The CDR3 reads CAISGSSGTSYNEQFF. CDR3 sequence (DNA): TGTGCCATCAGCGGAAGTAGCGGGACCTCCTACAATGAGCAGTTCTTC.

The chain employs TRBV20-1 and TRBJ1-2; no definite D call. The CDR3 covers 11 residues. Per germline, CDR1 DFQATT and CDR2 SNEGSKA (reference sequence). V lost 0 bases, J lost 4 bases, and 3 bases lay in between. CDR3 sequence reads: CSARDLYGYTF. CDR3 sequence (DNA): TGCAGTGCTAGAGATCTCTATGGCTACACCTTC.

The gene calls are TRBV6-5 and TRBJ2-3; 8 nucleotides agree with TRBD2. V was pared by 2 bases and J by 3 bases, with 4 bases of the junction left unmatched. Germline CDR1 and CDR2: MNHEY and SVGAGI. The CDR3 has 15 residues. The CDR3: CASSYVSGGTDTQYF. The DNA of the CDR3 is TGTGCCAGCAGTTACGTTTCGGGAGGGACAGATACGCAGTATTTT.

This clone came up once. V is TRBV13 and J is TRBJ2-7, with 9 bases fitting TRBD2. Germline V gene sequence: CDR1 PRHDT, CDR2 FYEKMQ (reference sequence). Germline trimming cut 5 bases from V and 6 bases from J; bases unmatched to any gene: 11. There are 15 residues in the CDR3. The CDR3 spells CASSNDPGTSSEQYF. The DNA of the CDR3 is TGTGCCAGCAGCAATGACCCCGGGACTAGCTCCGAGCAGTACTTC.

This chain connects TRBV6-5 to TRBJ1-6, with 8 bases matching TRBD1. Germline-derived CDR1 and CDR2 are MNHEY and SVGAGI. V lost 2 bases and J lost 11; bases outside the gene matches: 5. The CDR3 is 14 residues long. This CDR3 is CASSYLDRAAPLHF. The CDR3 DNA reads as TGTGCCAGCAGTTACCTGGACAGGGCAGCACCCCTCCACTTT.

The CDR3 reads CASSLMSGGETQYF. In DNA, the CDR3 is TGTGCCAGCAGTTTAATGAGTGGGGGCGAGACCCAGTACTTC. This chain uses TRBV27 with TRBJ2-5; possibly TRBD1 for D (6 bases). The CDR3 contains 14 residues. V was shortened by 2 bases and J by 5 bases, with 12 bases between the two germline ends. Germline CDR1 is MNHEY and CDR2 is SMNVEV (reference sequence).